These T cell receptor beta chains were read from a single sample in a study of blood T cell repertoires in COVID-19. This table comes from immunoSEQ multiplex PCR, and its TCRdb copy is limited to in-frame clones, with some not included. Of about 150,000 clones listed, 80% to 90% were seen once; the top ten hold more than 2%. What was sequenced was peripheral blood. The receptors originated from a woman in her seventies with acute or convalescent COVID-19. Each CDR3 is given with its conserved first and last residue. The D gene is left open where the match is weak. Not all rows give a size; the values are once, few, many and, for expanded clones, a class.

J: TRBJ2-2
length: 17
D: TRBD1
V: TRBV5-1
size: NA
DNA: TGCGCCAGCAGCTTGGCCCCGGGGACAGCGAGCACCGGGGAGCTGTTTTTT
CDR3: CASSLAPGTASTGELFF

J: TRBJ2-6
length: 20
D: TRBD2
V: TRBV3-1/TRBV3-2
size: NA
DNA: TGTGCCAGCAGCCAAGAGTCGAAGCGGGGGGGCGTTTCTGGGGCCAACGTCCTGACTTTC
CDR3: CASSQESKRGGVSGANVLTF

J: TRBJ1-6
length: 16
D: NA
V: TRBV6-6
size: NA
DNA: TGTGCCAGCAGTTACCCACGGGGAGGGGAAGCGGCACCCCTCCACTTT
CDR3: CASSYPRGGEAAPLHF

J: TRBJ1-2
length: 12
D: TRBD1
V: TRBV6-5
size: NA
DNA: TGTGCCAGCAGGCTTACAGGGGTGGGCTACACCTTC
CDR3: CASRLTGVGYTF

J: TRBJ2-6
length: 15
D: NA
V: TRBV27
size: NA
DNA: TGTGCCAGCAGTTCGGCCGGAGCTGGGGCCAACGTCCTGACTTTC
CDR3: CASSSAGAGANVLTF

J: TRBJ2-2
length: 18
D: TRBD1
V: TRBV27
size: NA
DNA: TGTGCCAGCAGTCCGCGCCTCCGGGACAGGGCATTTCACGGGGAGCTGTTTTTT
CDR3: CASSPRLRDRAFHGELFF

J: TRBJ2-2
length: 17
D: NA
V: TRBV21-1
size: NA
DNA: TGTGCCAGCAGCAAAGGGAATAGCGGGGGCCCCACCGGGGAGCTGTTTTTT
CDR3: CASSKGNSGGPTGELFF

J: TRBJ1-2
length: 15
D: TRBD1
V: TRBV3-1/TRBV3-2
size: NA
DNA: TGTGCCAGCAGCCATTTTACCGGGACAGACTATGGCTACACCTTC
CDR3: CASSHFTGTDYGYTF

J: TRBJ2-1
length: 15
D: NA
V: TRBV24-1
size: NA
DNA: TGTGCCACCAGTGACCCCGGGATAGTGGGCAATGAGCAGTTCTTC
CDR3: CATSDPGIVGNEQFF

J: TRBJ1-5
length: 16
D: TRBD1
V: TRBV2
size: NA
DNA: TGTGCCAGCAGCGGCCGGGACAGGGTAGGCAATCAGCCCCAGCATTTT
CDR3: CASSGRDRVGNQPQHF

J: TRBJ2-3
length: 13
D: NA
V: TRBV12-3/TRBV12-4
size: NA
DNA: TGTGCCAGCAGCTCCAGGGGGGCGGCTGCGCAGTATTTT
CDR3: CASSSRGAAAQYF

J: TRBJ2-5
length: 13
D: NA
V: TRBV12-3/TRBV12-4
size: NA
DNA: TGTGCCAGCAGTTTCGACACCCAAGAGACCCAGTACTTC
CDR3: CASSFDTQETQYF

J: TRBJ1-1
length: 16
D: TRBD1
V: TRBV18
size: NA
DNA: TGTGCCAGCTCACAGACAGGGGGCGATAGGAACACTGAAGCTTTCTTT
CDR3: CASSQTGGDRNTEAFF

J: TRBJ1-4
length: 14
D: NA
V: TRBV7-2
size: NA
DNA: TGTGCCAGCAGCCCCGGGAGAACTAATGAAAAACTGTTTTTT
CDR3: CASSPGRTNEKLFF

J: TRBJ2-3
length: 17
D: TRBD1
V: TRBV15
size: NA
DNA: TGTGCCACCAGCAGAGAACTAACGCCAGGGGGTGGAGATACGCAGTATTTT
CDR3: CATSRELTPGGGDTQYF

J: TRBJ1-3
length: 17
D: TRBD1
V: TRBV18
size: NA
DNA: TGTGCCAGCTCCAACAACGCAGGGGGCGTTTTGGGAAACACCATATATTTT
CDR3: CASSNNAGGVLGNTIYF

J: TRBJ1-6
length: 21
D: NA
V: TRBV28
size: NA
DNA: TGTGCCAGCAGTCCCATACAGTTGGCGGGGACCCCGGGCAACTATAATTCACCCCTCCACTTT
CDR3: CASSPIQLAGTPGNYNSPLHF

J: TRBJ1-2
length: 15
D: TRBD1
V: TRBV19
size: once
DNA: TGTGCCAGTAGTTTGCCGGGACAGGGTACCTATGGCTACACCTTC
CDR3: CASSLPGQGTYGYTF

J: TRBJ2-1
length: 12
D: NA
V: TRBV29-1
size: NA
DNA: TGCAGCTCCTCCGGAGGGAACAATGAGCAGTTCTTC
CDR3: CSSSGGNNEQFF

J: TRBJ1-1
length: 12
D: NA
V: TRBV1
size: NA
DNA: TGCACCAGCTCAGGGTTGGATGGAAAGGCTTTCTTT
CDR3: CTSSGLDGKAFF

J: TRBJ2-3
length: 19
D: NA
V: TRBV21-1
size: NA
DNA: TGTGCCAGCGCCAAGGAGGCGGGGGGGTCTAATTTTAGCACAGATACGCAGTATTTT
CDR3: CASAKEAGGSNFSTDTQYF

J: TRBJ1-6
length: 15
D: TRBD1
V: TRBV16
size: NA
DNA: TGTGCCAGCAGCCAATCGGGACAGGGGGGTTCACCCCTCCACTTT
CDR3: CASSQSGQGGSPLHF

J: TRBJ2-3
length: 16
D: NA
V: TRBV7-8
size: NA
DNA: TGTGCCAGCAGCCATCGGGGGGCCGGACGGACAGATACGCAGTATTTT
CDR3: CASSHRGAGRTDTQYF

J: TRBJ1-2
length: 11
D: TRBD1
V: TRBV12-3/TRBV12-4
size: few
DNA: TGTGCCAGTGGACAGGGCCTTGGCTACACCTTC
CDR3: CASGQGLGYTF

J: TRBJ1-5
length: 13
D: NA
V: TRBV15
size: NA
DNA: TGTGCCACCGGGGGCAGGGTCGCTCAGCCCCAGCATTTT
CDR3: CATGGRVAQPQHF

J: TRBJ1-2
length: 15
D: TRBD1
V: TRBV18
size: NA
DNA: TGTGCCAGCTCACCCTCGATAGACAGGGGGACCGACTACACCTTC
CDR3: CASSPSIDRGTDYTF

J: TRBJ2-7
length: 13
D: TRBD1
V: TRBV7-2
size: NA
DNA: TGTGCCAGCAGCGCCACAGGGGGGTACGAGCAGTACTTC
CDR3: CASSATGGYEQYF

J: TRBJ2-2
length: 14
D: NA
V: TRBV7-2
size: NA
DNA: TGTGCCAGCAGCTCTCAACGGGGTTCCGGGGAGCTGTTTTTT
CDR3: CASSSQRGSGELFF

J: TRBJ2-1
length: 15
D: NA
V: TRBV19
size: NA
DNA: TGTGCCAGTAGTATCCGGGGGAGCTCCTACAATGAGCAGTTCTTC
CDR3: CASSIRGSSYNEQFF

J: TRBJ1-2
length: 10
D: NA
V: TRBV29-1
size: NA
DNA: TGCAGCGTCCACGAGGCGGCTAGCACCTTC
CDR3: CSVHEAASTF

J: TRBJ1-1
length: 15
D: NA
V: TRBV19
size: NA
DNA: TGTGCCAGTAGTATGGTGCAACAGGGACGCACTGAAGCTTTCTTT
CDR3: CASSMVQQGRTEAFF

J: TRBJ2-6
length: 17
D: NA
V: TRBV2
size: once
DNA: TGTGCCAGCACCAAGTTTAACAGGCCCTCTGGGGCCAACGTCCTGACTTTC
CDR3: CASTKFNRPSGANVLTF

J: TRBJ1-1
length: 15
D: NA
V: TRBV18
size: once
DNA: TGTGCCAGCTCACCCATACAGGGAGTGAACACTGAAGCTTTCTTT
CDR3: CASSPIQGVNTEAFF

J: TRBJ2-1
length: 15
D: NA
V: TRBV4-2
size: few
DNA: TGTGCCAGCAGCCAAGAAGGTGGGTTAGCCCTTGAGCAGTTCTTC
CDR3: CASSQEGGLALEQFF

J: TRBJ1-2
length: 15
D: NA
V: TRBV14
size: NA
DNA: TGTGCCAGCAGCCAAGATTCAGGGAGGCGGTATGGCTACACCTTC
CDR3: CASSQDSGRRYGYTF

J: TRBJ2-5
length: 12
D: NA
V: TRBV18
size: NA
DNA: TGTGCCAGCTCACCGGAGAGAGAGACCCAGTACTTC
CDR3: CASSPERETQYF

J: TRBJ2-3
length: 18
D: NA
V: TRBV10-3
size: NA
DNA: TGTGCCATCAGTGAGCCGAGACTAGGCCCCTCTAGCACAGATACGCAGTATTTT
CDR3: CAISEPRLGPSSTDTQYF

J: TRBJ2-3
length: 14
D: TRBD2
V: TRBV6-2/TRBV6-3
size: NA
DNA: TGTGCCAGCAGTCGCGGGGGAAGCACAGATACGCAGTATTTT
CDR3: CASSRGGSTDTQYF

J: TRBJ2-3
length: 15
D: NA
V: TRBV5-1
size: NA
DNA: TGCGCCAGCAGCTTTAGCCCCACGGGCACAGATACGCAGTATTTT
CDR3: CASSFSPTGTDTQYF

J: TRBJ2-6
length: 17
D: TRBD1
V: TRBV7-3
size: NA
DNA: TGTGCCAGCAGCCTCACAGGGGGCCGCTCTGGGGCCAACGTCCTGACTTTC
CDR3: CASSLTGGRSGANVLTF

J: TRBJ2-2
length: 17
D: TRBD1
V: TRBV6-6
size: NA
DNA: TGTGCCAGCAGTCCCACCCGGACAGGGGGAGGTACCGGGGAGCTGTTTTTT
CDR3: CASSPTRTGGGTGELFF

J: TRBJ1-5
length: 14
D: NA
V: TRBV7-2
size: NA
DNA: TGTGCCAGCAGCCCCGGGAGTAGCAATCAGCCCCAGCATTTT
CDR3: CASSPGSSNQPQHF

J: TRBJ2-5
length: 13
D: NA
V: TRBV11-3
size: NA
DNA: TGTGCCAGCAGCTTAGACAGCCAAGAGACCCAGTACTTC
CDR3: CASSLDSQETQYF

J: TRBJ1-1
length: 14
D: NA
V: TRBV5-6
size: NA
DNA: TGTGCCAGCAGCTTTCGTTCGGTGGACACTGAAGCTTTCTTT
CDR3: CASSFRSVDTEAFF

J: TRBJ1-1
length: 14
D: NA
V: TRBV30
size: NA
DNA: TGTGCCTGGGAGACAGGTGGATCGAACACTGAAGCTTTCTTT
CDR3: CAWETGGSNTEAFF

J: TRBJ1-4
length: 15
D: TRBD1
V: TRBV5-8
size: NA
DNA: TGTGCCAGCAGCCTGCCGGGACAGCAAAATGAAAAACTGTTTTTT
CDR3: CASSLPGQQNEKLFF

J: TRBJ2-7
length: 12
D: NA
V: TRBV19
size: NA
DNA: TGTGCCAGTAGTGCGCGTTCCTACGAGCAGTACTTC
CDR3: CASSARSYEQYF

J: TRBJ1-6
length: 15
D: NA
V: TRBV7-6
size: once
DNA: TGTGCCAGCAGCAGCAGGGGTAGCTATAATTCACCCCTCCACTTT
CDR3: CASSSRGSYNSPLHF

J: TRBJ1-5
length: 14
D: NA
V: TRBV6-5
size: NA
DNA: TGTGCCAGCCAGAGTGGGGCAGTTAATCAGCCCCAGCATTTT
CDR3: CASQSGAVNQPQHF

J: TRBJ1-2
length: 15
D: NA
V: TRBV7-2
size: NA
DNA: TGTGCCAGCAGCCTCTCAGGGGTTGCTAACTATGGCTACACCTTC
CDR3: CASSLSGVANYGYTF

J: TRBJ2-2
length: 14
D: TRBD1
V: TRBV5-1
size: NA
DNA: TGCGCCAGCAGCTCGGGACAGAGCACCGGGGAGCTGTTTTTT
CDR3: CASSSGQSTGELFF

J: TRBJ1-4
length: 18
D: TRBD1
V: TRBV4-1
size: NA
DNA: TGCGCCAGCAGCCAAGGGGGTTCAGGGGGCCGATTATCGGAAAAACTGTTTTTT
CDR3: CASSQGGSGGRLSEKLFF

J: TRBJ2-5
length: 14
D: TRBD1
V: TRBV6-2/TRBV6-3
size: NA
DNA: TGTGCCAGCAGTTGGGACAGGGTCGAGAAGACCCAGTACTTC
CDR3: CASSWDRVEKTQYF

J: TRBJ1-1
length: 16
D: NA
V: TRBV4-2
size: few
DNA: TGTGCCAGCAGCCAAGGGCAGTCATTATTGAACACTGAAGCTTTCTTT
CDR3: CASSQGQSLLNTEAFF

J: TRBJ1-1
length: 15
D: NA
V: TRBV28
size: NA
DNA: TGTGCCACCCGCACCCCCCAACTTGGGAGCACTGAAGCTTTCTTT
CDR3: CATRTPQLGSTEAFF

J: TRBJ2-5
length: 13
D: TRBD1
V: TRBV2
size: few
DNA: TGTGCCAGCACGACAGGGGGCACGAAGACCCAGTACTTC
CDR3: CASTTGGTKTQYF

J: TRBJ1-3
length: 11
D: NA
V: TRBV19
size: NA
DNA: TGTCGATTGCAGGGGCCCGCCACCATATATTTT
CDR3: CRLQGPATIYF

J: TRBJ1-2
length: 12
D: NA
V: TRBV5-1
size: NA
DNA: TGCGCCAGCAGCTTAGGCCGACACGGCTACACCTTC
CDR3: CASSLGRHGYTF

J: TRBJ2-1
length: 14
D: NA
V: TRBV27
size: NA
DNA: TGTGCCAGCAGTCCTAACCCAACCTACAATGAGCAGTTCTTC
CDR3: CASSPNPTYNEQFF

J: TRBJ2-7
length: 14
D: NA
V: TRBV5-8
size: NA
DNA: TGTGCCAGCCGCCACCGTACTAGGAGCTACGAGCAGTACTTC
CDR3: CASRHRTRSYEQYF